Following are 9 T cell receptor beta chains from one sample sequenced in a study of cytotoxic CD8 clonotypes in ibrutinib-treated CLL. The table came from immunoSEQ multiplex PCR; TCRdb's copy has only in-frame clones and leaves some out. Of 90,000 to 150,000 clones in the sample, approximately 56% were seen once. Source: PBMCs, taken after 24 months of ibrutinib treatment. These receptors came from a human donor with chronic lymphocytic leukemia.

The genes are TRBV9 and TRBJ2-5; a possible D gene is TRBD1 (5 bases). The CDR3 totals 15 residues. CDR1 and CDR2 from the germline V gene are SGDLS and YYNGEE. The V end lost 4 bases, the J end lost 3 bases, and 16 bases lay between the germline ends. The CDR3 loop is CASSNSQGFEETQYF. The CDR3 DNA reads TGTGCCAGCAGCAATAGCCAGGGATTTGAAGAGACCCAGTACTTC.

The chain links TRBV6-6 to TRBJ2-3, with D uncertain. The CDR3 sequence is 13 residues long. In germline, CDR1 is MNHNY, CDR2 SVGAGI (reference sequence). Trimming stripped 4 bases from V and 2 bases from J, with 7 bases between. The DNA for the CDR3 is TGTGCCAGCAGTTTGGGGATCACAGATACGCAGTATTTT. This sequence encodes CASSLGITDTQYF.

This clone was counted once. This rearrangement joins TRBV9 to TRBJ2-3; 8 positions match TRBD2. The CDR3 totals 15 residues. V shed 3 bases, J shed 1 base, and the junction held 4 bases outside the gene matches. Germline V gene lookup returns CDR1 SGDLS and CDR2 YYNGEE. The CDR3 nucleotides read TGTGCCAGCAGCGGTACCGGGGGGGGCACAGATACGCAGTATTTT. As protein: CASSGTGGGTDTQYF.

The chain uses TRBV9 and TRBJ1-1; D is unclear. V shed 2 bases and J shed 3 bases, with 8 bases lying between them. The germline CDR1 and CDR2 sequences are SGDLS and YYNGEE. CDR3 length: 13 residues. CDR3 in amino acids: CASSVIEDTEAFF. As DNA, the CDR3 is TGTGCCAGCAGCGTGATTGAGGACACTGAAGCTTTCTTT.

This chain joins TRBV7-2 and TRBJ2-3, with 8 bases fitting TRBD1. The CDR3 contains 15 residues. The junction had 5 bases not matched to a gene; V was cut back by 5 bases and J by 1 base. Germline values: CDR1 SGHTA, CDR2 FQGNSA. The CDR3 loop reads CASSETGEGTDTQYF. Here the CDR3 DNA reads TGTGCCAGCAGCGAGACAGGGGAAGGCACAGATACGCAGTATTTT.

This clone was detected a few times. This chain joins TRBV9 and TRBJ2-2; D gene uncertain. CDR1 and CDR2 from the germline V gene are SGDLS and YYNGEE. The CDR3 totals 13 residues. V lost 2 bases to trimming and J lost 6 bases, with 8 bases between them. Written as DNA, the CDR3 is TGTGCCAGCAGCGTGGGGATGGCCGGGGAGCTGTTTTTT. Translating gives CASSVGMAGELFF.

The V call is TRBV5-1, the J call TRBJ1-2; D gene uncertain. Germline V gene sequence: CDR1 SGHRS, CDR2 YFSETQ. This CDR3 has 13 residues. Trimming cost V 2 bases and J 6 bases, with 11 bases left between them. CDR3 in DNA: TGCGCCAGCAGCTTAATGGGTGAGGATGGCTACACCTTC. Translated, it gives CASSLMGEDGYTF.

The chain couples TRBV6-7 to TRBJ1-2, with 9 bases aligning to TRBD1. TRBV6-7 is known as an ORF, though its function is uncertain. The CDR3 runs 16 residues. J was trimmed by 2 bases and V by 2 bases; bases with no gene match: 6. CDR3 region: CASSYRRDRENYGYTF. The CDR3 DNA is TGTGCCAGCAGTTACCGCCGGGACAGGGAAAACTATGGCTACACCTTC.

The CDR3 DNA sequence: TGCAGCGTTGACACAGGGAACACTGAAGCTTTCTTT. Its protein is CSVDTGNTEAFF. The V gene is TRBV29-1, the J gene TRBJ1-1; weak D call: TRBD1 (5 bases). Germline CDR1 and CDR2: SQVTM and ANQGSEA. The CDR3 is made up of 12 amino acids. Trimming left V 3 bases short and J 1 base short, with 6 bases between. Full variable domain (rest looked up from reference TRBV29-1 and TRBJ1-1): SAVISQKPSRDICQRGTSLTIQCQVDSQVTMMFWYRQQPGQSLTLIATANQGSEATYESGFVIDKFPISRPNLTFSTLTVSNMSPEDSSIYLCSVDTGNTEAFFGQGTRLTVV.